This is a list of T cell receptor beta chains from one sample in a study of OX40 agonist ivuxolimab in advanced cancers. Profiled with immunoSEQ multiplex PCR; TCRdb holds only in-frame clones, not every one. This sample has roughly 61,000 clones, with about 90% found just once. The sequenced sample was CD4+ or CD8+ T cells sorted from blood, obtained in a trial of the OX40 agonist ivuxolimab. The receptors shown here come from an adult with an advanced solid tumor such as melanoma, head and neck, liver or kidney cancer. Both conserved end residues are part of each CDR3. Each record gives: clone size, J gene, V gene, D gene, CDR3 DNA, CDR3 protein. The D gene is left open where the match is weak. Clone sizes are given selectively: once, few, many, or a class where the clone is expanded.

few,TRBJ1-5,TRBV5-1,NA,TGCGCCAGCAGCTTGAGTCCCACTAGCAATCAGCCCCAGCATTTT,CASSLSPTSNQPQHF
NA,TRBJ1-3,TRBV10-3,NA,TGTGCCATCAGTGATCCCGGTTACTCTGGAAACACCATATATTTT,CAISDPGYSGNTIYF
few,TRBJ2-7,TRBV28,NA,TGTGCCAGCAGTTTAGGGGCGGAAGGGGTTGAGCAGTACTTC,CASSLGAEGVEQYF
NA,TRBJ2-7,TRBV25-1,TRBD2,TGTGCCAGCAGTGTCGGGGGGTGGGTCTCCGAGCAGTACTTC,CASSVGGWVSEQYF
NA,TRBJ1-6,TRBV27,NA,TGTGCCAGCAGTTTATCAGCCCAGACCTATAATTCACCCCTCCACTTT,CASSLSAQTYNSPLHF
NA,TRBJ2-1,TRBV27,NA,TGTGCCAGCAGTTTGAGCTCCTACAATGAGCAGTTCTTC,CASSLSSYNEQFF
medium-sized,TRBJ2-1,TRBV2,TRBD2,TGTGCCAGCAGTCATAAACGGACTAGCGGGAGCAACGGTGAGCAGTTCTTC,CASSHKRTSGSNGEQFF
NA,TRBJ1-5,TRBV30,NA,TGTGCCTGGAGTGGTCCCCCGAAAGGGTCTCAGCCCCAGCATTTT,CAWSGPPKGSQPQHF
once,TRBJ2-7,TRBV4-1,NA,TGCGCCAGCAGCCATAGGGACCGGGGCTACGAGCAGTACTTC,CASSHRDRGYEQYF
NA,TRBJ2-2,TRBV29-1,NA,TGCAGCGTTGAAGCCGGCACCGGGGAGCTGTTTTTT,CSVEAGTGELFF
NA,TRBJ2-3,TRBV15,NA,TGTGCCACCAGCGTCATCCCCCTCACAGATACGCAGTATTTT,CATSVIPLTDTQYF
NA,TRBJ2-1,TRBV6-1,NA,TGTGCCAGCAGTGAAGTGGGGGCGGGGTACAATGAGCAGTTCTTC,CASSEVGAGYNEQFF
once,TRBJ2-1,TRBV6-6,NA,TGTGCCAGCAGTTACGGAGGTAATGAGCAGTTCTTC,CASSYGGNEQFF
NA,TRBJ2-7,TRBV14,NA,TGTGCCAGCAGCCGATCCTACGAGCAGTACTTC,CASSRSYEQYF
NA,TRBJ2-1,TRBV27,TRBD2,TGTGCCAGCAGTTTACTTCTAGCGGGAGGTTGGAATGAGCAGTTCTTC,CASSLLLAGGWNEQFF
NA,TRBJ2-5,TRBV15,NA,TGTGCCACCAGCAGAGCCCCGGATGCGGAGACCCAGTACTTC,CATSRAPDAETQYF
few,TRBJ1-5,TRBV19,NA,TGTGCCAGTAGTATGGAGGGTCGCCAGCCCCAGCATTTT,CASSMEGRQPQHF
NA,TRBJ2-5,TRBV25-1,TRBD2,TGTGCCAGCAGTGAATCTCTAGCGGGGGAAGAGACCCAGTACTTC,CASSESLAGEETQYF
NA,TRBJ2-1,TRBV29-1,NA,TGCAGCGTCGCTAACCCGGACCCCGGGCAGTTCTTC,CSVANPDPGQFF
NA,TRBJ2-1,TRBV11-3,TRBD2,TGTGCCAGCAGCTCCTCGGGGGAGGGCCGCCACAATGAGCAGTTCTTC,CASSSSGEGRHNEQFF
once,TRBJ1-4,TRBV27,NA,TGTGCCAGCAGTTTGGTAGGGGGTCTGGAAAAACTGTTTTTT,CASSLVGGLEKLFF
NA,TRBJ1-3,TRBV4-3,NA,TGCGCCAGCAGCCTCGGTTCCTACACTGGAAACACCATATATTTT,CASSLGSYTGNTIYF
NA,TRBJ2-3,TRBV4-2,NA,TGTGCCAGCAGCCAAGAAGGGGGTTCGCACACAGATACGCAGTATTTT,CASSQEGGSHTDTQYF
NA,TRBJ1-3,TRBV30,NA,TGTGCCTGGAATATCGGGGCTGGAAACACCATATATTTT,CAWNIGAGNTIYF
NA,TRBJ1-2,TRBV9,NA,TGTGCCAGCGCTGAGGGGTCCCTTAACTATGGCTACACCTTC,CASAEGSLNYGYTF
NA,TRBJ2-1,TRBV13,TRBD2,TGTGCCAGCAGCTATACCGGACTAGGCGATGAGCAGTTCTTC,CASSYTGLGDEQFF
NA,TRBJ2-1,TRBV2,NA,TGTGCCAGCAACCTCTCCGGGGAGGGGGACAATGAGCAGTTCTTC,CASNLSGEGDNEQFF
once,TRBJ2-7,TRBV4-1,NA,TGCGCCAGCAAGAGGGGCAACGAGCAGTACTTC,CASKRGNEQYF
NA,TRBJ1-5,TRBV27,NA,TGTGCCAGCAGTTTATCACAGGGACGCGGGTCGCCCCAGCATTTT,CASSLSQGRGSPQHF
NA,TRBJ1-2,TRBV28,NA,TGTGCCAGCAACCTTGGGGGGGACTCTAACTATGGCTACACCTTC,CASNLGGDSNYGYTF
NA,TRBJ1-5,TRBV19,TRBD1,TGTGCCAGTAGCCACGACAGGGTGGGCAATCAGCCCCAGCATTTT,CASSHDRVGNQPQHF
once,TRBJ2-1,TRBV27,NA,TGTGCCAGCAGGGTCCTCTTTTGGGGGGAGCAGTTCTTC,CASRVLFWGEQFF
once,TRBJ1-5,TRBV28,NA,TGTGCCAGCAGTTTTGGGGTCGGCAATCAGCCCCAGCATTTT,CASSFGVGNQPQHF
NA,TRBJ2-2,TRBV5-6,NA,TGTGCCAGCAACAGCGGTGCGGGATTGTTAACCGGGGAGCTGTTTTTT,CASNSGAGLLTGELFF
NA,TRBJ2-6,TRBV7-6,NA,TGTGCCAGCAGCTTAAAACCCCCGATATCTGGGGCCAACGTCCTGACTTTC,CASSLKPPISGANVLTF
NA,TRBJ1-5,TRBV27,NA,TGTGCCAGCAGTTTATGGGGGCCGGGTCAGCCCCAGCATTTT,CASSLWGPGQPQHF
NA,TRBJ2-7,TRBV6-5,TRBD2,TGTGCCAGCAGTTACGGGTTGGGGGGGTTCTACGAGCAGTACTTC,CASSYGLGGFYEQYF
NA,TRBJ2-3,TRBV30,NA,TGTGCCTGGAGTGTGGCAGGACCCACAGATACGCAGTATTTT,CAWSVAGPTDTQYF
once,TRBJ1-5,TRBV6-1,TRBD1,TGTGCCAGCAGTGAATTACAGGGGGCTGGTCAGCCCCAGCATTTT,CASSELQGAGQPQHF
NA,TRBJ2-7,TRBV7-9,NA,TGTGCCAGCAGTCGTGATCTAACCTACGAGCAGTACTTC,CASSRDLTYEQYF
NA,TRBJ1-2,TRBV20-1,NA,TGCAGTGCTAGCAGTTATACTGGCTACACCTTC,CSASSYTGYTF
NA,TRBJ1-2,TRBV28,NA,TGTGCCAGCAGACATGAAGGGCTCTATGGCTACACCTTC,CASRHEGLYGYTF
NA,TRBJ1-3,TRBV19,NA,TGTGCCAGTAGTTTACCCGGACTCCTCGGAAACACCATATATTTT,CASSLPGLLGNTIYF
NA,TRBJ2-7,TRBV2,NA,TGTGCCAGCAGTTACCTTTCCTACGAGCAGTACTTC,CASSYLSYEQYF
NA,TRBJ1-2,TRBV6-5,NA,TGTGCCAGCAGTTACCCCCGTGGAAGTTTCTATGGCTACACCTTC,CASSYPRGSFYGYTF